This record looks at one TCR beta chain sequence and its context. The antigen is undetermined. The CDR3 has 16 amino acids. Germline V CDR1 and CDR2: MNHNS, SASEGT. The V end lost 4 bases, the J end lost 1 base, and 16 bases lay between the germline ends. The data derive from a study of cytomegalovirus exposure and HLA in healthy donors. The PCR ran on 60 Vbeta and 13 Jbeta primers. Per the original data handling: Approximately 86 million unique TCR beta chains, 9 million to 14 million shared, were counted in a later analysis. Profiled with immunoSEQ multiplex PCR; TCRdb holds only in-frame clones, not every one. D and trimming come from the DNA, and the V and J calls and clone size come from that table. The sample yields about 150,000 clones, of which the top ten take up 2% to 2.5%. General study points: The productive fraction for most TCR beta V segments was about 87% or about 30% in an earlier analysis. One variant, a missense change in DCLRE1C, was linked in a later analysis to TCR beta V- and J-gene trimming. Many donors shared some public TCRs, even though most TCR sequences were rare.

This TCR was sampled from a man in his thirties or forties in good health and CMV-seronegative. Source material: PBMCs. The chain couples TRBV6-1 to TRBJ1-1; a possible D gene is TRBD1 (6 bases). As DNA, the CDR3 is TGTGCCAGCAGTGGAGGACCCCGAGGGGGGAACACTGAAGCTTTCTTT. It encodes CASSGGPRGGNTEAFF.